Listed below are T cell receptor beta chains from one sample, sequenced in a study of blood T cell repertoires in COVID-19. Libraries were prepared by immunoSEQ multiplex PCR; TCRdb keeps only in-frame clonotypes and omits some of them. Of about 73,000 clones in the sample, 82% are singletons; the top ten hold 4% to 5%. The sequenced sample was peripheral blood. These receptors were collected from an older woman with acute or convalescent COVID-19. CDR3s include the opening cysteine and the closing phenylalanine or tryptophan. A D gene is named only where the DNA matches it firmly. For some rows the clone size is stated as once, few or many, or as a class when expanded; others skip it.

d_call clone_size j_call v_call cdr3_aa cdr3_nt
TRBD1 medium-sized TRBJ2-7 TRBV2 CASSEQGETYEQYF TGTGCCAGCAGTGAACAGGGGGAAACCTACGAGCAGTACTTC
- many TRBJ2-7 TRBV6-1 CASSDVSGWSYEQYF TGTGCCAGCAGTGATGTATCAGGTTGGTCCTACGAGCAGTACTTC
TRBD2 - TRBJ2-1 TRBV2 CASSDLAGAYNEQFF TGTGCCAGCAGTGATCTAGCGGGGGCTTACAATGAGCAGTTCTTC
- - TRBJ1-1 TRBV29-1 CSVSWGGNTEAFF TGCAGCGTTAGCTGGGGGGGGAACACTGAAGCTTTCTTT
- once TRBJ1-1 TRBV6-5 CASAVWEGTEAFF TGTGCCAGCGCGGTCTGGGAGGGGACTGAAGCTTTCTTT
- - TRBJ2-1 TRBV3-1/TRBV3-2 CASSDMGRRAVDEQFF TGTGCCAGCAGCGATATGGGGAGGCGGGCAGTGGATGAGCAGTTCTTC
- - TRBJ1-1 TRBV6-6 CASSFPEENTEAFF TGTGCCAGCAGTTTTCCAGAAGAGAACACTGAAGCTTTCTTT
- - TRBJ1-1 TRBV5-5 CASSSEMNTEAFF TGTGCCAGCAGCTCCGAGATGAACACTGAAGCTTTCTTT
- - TRBJ2-7 TRBV10-3 CAISEGGKIRPYEQYF TGTGCCATCAGTGAGGGAGGGAAGATAAGGCCCTACGAGCAGTACTTC
TRBD1 - TRBJ1-2 TRBV19 CASSNAGGLNYGYTF TGTGCCAGTAGTAATGCAGGGGGCCTTAACTATGGCTACACCTTC
TRBD2 - TRBJ2-1 TRBV7-2 CASSFSGSSYNEQFF TGTGCCAGCAGCTTTAGCGGGAGCTCCTACAATGAGCAGTTCTTC
- few TRBJ1-6 TRBV11-2 CASSSIQEKSSPLHF TGTGCCAGCAGCTCAATCCAGGAAAAAAGTTCACCCCTCCACTTT
- - TRBJ2-5 TRBV6-6 CAVTRGRYQETQYF TGTGCCGTCACAAGGGGAAGGTACCAAGAGACCCAGTACTTC
TRBD1 - TRBJ1-4 TRBV29-1 CSANTGGTNEKLFF TGCAGCGCTAACACAGGGGGAACTAATGAAAAACTGTTTTTT
TRBD1 - TRBJ2-1 TRBV6-5 CASHRDRGSQEQFF TGTGCCAGCCACCGGGACAGGGGGTCTCAGGAGCAGTTCTTC
- - TRBJ2-7 TRBV5-1 CASRPFAGPYEQYF TGCGCCAGCAGACCCTTCGCAGGCCCATACGAGCAGTACTTC
TRBD1 - TRBJ2-5 TRBV28 CASSHTGGKETQYF TGTGCCAGCAGTCACACAGGGGGCAAGGAGACCCAGTACTTC
- - TRBJ1-3 TRBV18 CASSPQTGLNSGNTIYF TGTGCCAGCTCACCACAAACAGGCCTCAACTCTGGAAACACCATATATTTT
- - TRBJ1-1 TRBV5-5 CASSLNVDTEAFF TGTGCCAGCAGCTTGAACGTAGACACTGAAGCTTTCTTT